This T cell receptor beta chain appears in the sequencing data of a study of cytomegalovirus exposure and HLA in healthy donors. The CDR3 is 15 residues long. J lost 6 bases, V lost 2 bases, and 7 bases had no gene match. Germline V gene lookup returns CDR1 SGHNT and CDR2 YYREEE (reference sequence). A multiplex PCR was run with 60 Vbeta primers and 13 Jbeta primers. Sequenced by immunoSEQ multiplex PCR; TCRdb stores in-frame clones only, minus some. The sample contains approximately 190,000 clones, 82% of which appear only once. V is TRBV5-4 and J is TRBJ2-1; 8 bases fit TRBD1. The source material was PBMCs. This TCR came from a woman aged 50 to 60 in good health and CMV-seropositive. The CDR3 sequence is CASSFRTGGGNEQFF. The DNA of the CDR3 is TGTGCCAGCAGCTTTAGAACAGGGGGAGGCAATGAGCAGTTCTTC.